Presented here are 7 T cell receptor beta chains from one specimen sequenced in a study of blood T cell repertoires in COVID-19 (dated by TCRdb to about 2020). Library preparation used the immunoSEQ multiplex PCR assay. Sourced from immuneACCESS, this table was stored by TCRdb with only in-frame sequences that have V and J called. A share of the clones is absent; for the studies checked, an unresolved V gene accounts for under half, and the remainder has no known explanation. In all, the sample holds 310,000 or so clones, and roughly 86% of those were seen once. The top ten clonotypes cover 8% to 9.5% of the sample. Sequencing was carried out using PBMCs or T cells enriched from blood (not recorded which). Every receptor here comes from a woman aged 18-35 years who had recovered from COVID-19.

The table lists this clone with a count of one. The chain has TRBV7-9 and TRBJ2-6, with D hard to call. The CDR3 contains 15 residues. The V gene's germline CDR1 is SEHNR and CDR2 FQNEAQ (reference sequence). Between the trimmed V and J ends, which lost 2 bases and 1 base, there was a span of 6 bases. CDR3 in DNA: TGTGCCAGCAGCTTACATCTATCTGGGGCCAACGTCCTGACTTTC. It codes for CASSLHLSGANVLTF.

This rearrangement joins TRBV5-8 to TRBJ1-5, with 7 positions matching TRBD1. The germline CDR1 and CDR2 sequences are SGHTS and YDEGEE. Trimming took 2 bases from V and 3 from J; bases not matched to a gene: 11. CDR3 length equals 17 residues. CDR3 DNA sequence: TGTGCCAGCAGCTTCGGAGTGGCGGACAGGTACAATCAGCCCCAGCATTTT. It yields the protein CASSFGVADRYNQPQHF.

This rearrangement joins TRBV6-2 or TRBV6-3 to TRBJ2-1; D gene uncertain. Trimming removed 2 bases from V and 7 bases from J, with 9 bases in between. Germline assignment: CDR1 MNHEY and CDR2 SVGEGT. The CDR3 has 13 amino acids. The CDR3 sequence: CASSYTIRNEQFF. The CDR3, as DNA: TGTGCCAGCAGTTACACTATTAGGAATGAGCAGTTCTTC.

This rearrangement joins TRBV6-5 to TRBJ2-7, with D maybe TRBD1 (6 bases). From germline, CDR1 is MNHEY and CDR2 SVGAGI. The V gene lost 6 bases and the J gene lost 3 bases, with 12 bases spanning the gap. The CDR3 runs 13 residues. CDR3 sequence (DNA): TGTGCCAGCAGGTACCAAGGGGGCTACGAGCAGTACTTC. This encodes CASRYQGGYEQYF.

The chain uses TRBV5-1 and TRBJ2-6; D is ambiguous. The V gene's germline CDR1 is SGHRS and CDR2 YFSETQ. Trimming removed 1 base at V and 3 bases at J, with 14 bases between. The CDR3 runs to 17 residues. CDR3 protein: CASSLMAHLLGANVLTF. In nucleotides, the CDR3 is TGCGCCAGCAGCTTGATGGCTCACCTTCTTGGGGCCAACGTCCTGACTTTC. Together with reference TRBV5-1 and TRBJ2-6, the CDR3 gives the full variable domain: KAGVTQTPRYLIKTRGQQVTLSCSPISGHRSVSWYQQTPGQGLQFLFEYFSETQRNKGNFPGRFSGRQFSNSRSEMNVSTLELGDSALYLCASSLMAHLLGANVLTFGAGSRLTVL.

A few counts support this clone. This rearrangement joins TRBV9 to TRBJ2-2, with D possibly TRBD1 on 6 matching bases. This CDR3 region has 14 residues. Trimming cost V 0 bases and J 7 bases, with 10 bases left between them. The germline gives CDR1 SGDLS, CDR2 YYNGEE. CDR3: CASSVVGGSGELFF. As DNA, the CDR3 is TGTGCCAGCAGCGTAGTAGGGGGAAGCGGGGAGCTGTTTTTT.

The rearrangement joins TRBV4-2 to TRBJ1-5, with a possible D match to TRBD1 (6 bases). The CDR3 is 15 residues long. Trimming removed 4 bases from V and 6 bases from J, with 16 bases in between. The germline V gene has CDR1 LGHNA and CDR2 YNFKEQ. CDR3 sequence reads: CASSPTVGAGQPQHF. The CDR3 DNA sequence: TGTGCCAGCAGCCCCACCGTGGGGGCTGGTCAGCCCCAGCATTTT.